This T cell receptor beta chain was retrieved from a study of blood T cell repertoires in COVID-19 (dated by TCRdb to about 2020). Concerning the study at large: The collaborator samples originated in the United States, Italy and Spain and spanned the acute and convalescent phases of COVID-19. A de-identified subject ID, COVID-19 status, age in years and sex were almost always included in the sample metadata. The repertoires were made available in a free public database intended to serve as a resource for research on the immune response to SARS-CoV-2. The dataset comprised deeply sampled blood TCRbeta repertoires from subjects exposed to, actively infected with, or recovered from COVID-19. Samples came from the ongoing ImmuneRACE study (first 160 participants) plus 1,254 subjects from 6 global collaborators. The material from the prospective study consisted of cDNA or gDNA derived from T cells, B-cell-depleted T cells, or PBMCs. HLA class I and class II types, where available, came from metadata supplied by the sample provider rather than from assay-based typing.

Each collaborating institution followed its own protocols to collect whole blood in K2EDTA tubes. For TCRbeta analysis, collaborators shipped samples as frozen whole blood, isolated PBMCs, or DNA extracted from either of those sample types. On this clone itself: Its antigen remains undetermined. No base qualities exist here, and no much larger clone lies one base off it.

V was cut back by 4 bases and J by 3 bases, leaving a gap of 16 bases between them. Reading the germline V gene gives CDR1 SGHDN and CDR2 FVKESK. Including cysteine and phenylalanine, the CDR3 has 15 amino acids. The only DNA kept is the CDR3, 45 bases in frame from the first base. TCRbeta CDR3 regions were amplified from genomic DNA using the immunoSEQ Assay, a bias-controlled multiplex PCR. Turning to the authors' computational methods: The number of nucleated cells in each sample was estimated from the amplification of reference gene primers within the assay. To quantify the absolute abundance of each unique TCRbeta CDR3 rearrangement, sequence reads were collapsed and filtered. For each sample, productive Simpson clonality was calculated by taking the square root of Simpson's diversity index across productive rearrangements. TCRdb took this table from immuneACCESS and kept in-frame rearrangements with V and J called. Such tables lack part of the clones; where checked against another copy, unresolved V genes explain under half of the gap, and the rest is unexplained. The DNA was the basis for D and trimming; V, J and clone size are from that table. The table for this sample lists 65,000 to 70,000 clones; around 77% of them were counted only once. 15% to 20% of the sample is in the top ten clones.

Summary of the overall study and its limitations: The quantity of clinical and demographic metadata differed by source and by participant and was supplied without curation.

This receptor was taken from a man aged 60 to 69 with acute or convalescent COVID-19. The chain couples TRBV14 to TRBJ2-7; TRBD1 could be the D gene, as 6 bases match. Sequencing was performed on peripheral blood. The DNA reads TGTGCCAGCAGCCGCAACCCCGGGACAAGCTACGAGCAGTACTTC. Protein translation: CASSRNPGTSYEQYF.